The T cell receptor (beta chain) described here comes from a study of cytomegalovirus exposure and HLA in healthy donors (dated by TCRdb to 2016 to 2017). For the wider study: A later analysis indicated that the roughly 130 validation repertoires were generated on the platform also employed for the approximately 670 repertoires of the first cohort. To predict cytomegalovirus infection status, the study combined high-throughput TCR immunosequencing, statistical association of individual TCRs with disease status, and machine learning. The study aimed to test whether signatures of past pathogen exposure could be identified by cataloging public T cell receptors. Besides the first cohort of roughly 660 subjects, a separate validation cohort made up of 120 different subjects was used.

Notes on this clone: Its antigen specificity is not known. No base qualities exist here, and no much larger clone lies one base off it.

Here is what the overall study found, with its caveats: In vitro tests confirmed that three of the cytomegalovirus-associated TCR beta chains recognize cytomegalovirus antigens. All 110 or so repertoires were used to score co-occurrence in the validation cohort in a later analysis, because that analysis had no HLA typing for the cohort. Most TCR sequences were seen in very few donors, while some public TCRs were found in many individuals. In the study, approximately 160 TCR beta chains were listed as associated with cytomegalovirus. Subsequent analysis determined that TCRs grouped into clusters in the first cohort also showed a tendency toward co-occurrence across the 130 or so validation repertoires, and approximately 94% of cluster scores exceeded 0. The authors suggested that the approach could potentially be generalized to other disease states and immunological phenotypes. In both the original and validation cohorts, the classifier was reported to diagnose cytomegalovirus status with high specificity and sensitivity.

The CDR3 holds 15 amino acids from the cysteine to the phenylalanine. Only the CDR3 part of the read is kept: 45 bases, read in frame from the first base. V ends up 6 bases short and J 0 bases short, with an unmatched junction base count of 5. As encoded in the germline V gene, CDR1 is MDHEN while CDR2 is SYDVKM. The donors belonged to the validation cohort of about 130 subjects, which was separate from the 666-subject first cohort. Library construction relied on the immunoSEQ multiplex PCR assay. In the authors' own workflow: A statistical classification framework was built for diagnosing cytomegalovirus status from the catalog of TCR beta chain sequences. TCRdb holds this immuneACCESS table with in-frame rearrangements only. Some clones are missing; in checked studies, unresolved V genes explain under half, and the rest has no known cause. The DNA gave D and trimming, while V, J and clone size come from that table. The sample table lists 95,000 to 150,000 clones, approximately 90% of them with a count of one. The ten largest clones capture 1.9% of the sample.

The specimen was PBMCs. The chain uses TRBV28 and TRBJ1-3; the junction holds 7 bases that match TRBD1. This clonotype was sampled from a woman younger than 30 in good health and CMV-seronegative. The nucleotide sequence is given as TGTGCCAGCAGCCGAGGGACAGTCTCTGGAAACACCATATATTTT. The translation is CASSRGTVSGNTIYF.